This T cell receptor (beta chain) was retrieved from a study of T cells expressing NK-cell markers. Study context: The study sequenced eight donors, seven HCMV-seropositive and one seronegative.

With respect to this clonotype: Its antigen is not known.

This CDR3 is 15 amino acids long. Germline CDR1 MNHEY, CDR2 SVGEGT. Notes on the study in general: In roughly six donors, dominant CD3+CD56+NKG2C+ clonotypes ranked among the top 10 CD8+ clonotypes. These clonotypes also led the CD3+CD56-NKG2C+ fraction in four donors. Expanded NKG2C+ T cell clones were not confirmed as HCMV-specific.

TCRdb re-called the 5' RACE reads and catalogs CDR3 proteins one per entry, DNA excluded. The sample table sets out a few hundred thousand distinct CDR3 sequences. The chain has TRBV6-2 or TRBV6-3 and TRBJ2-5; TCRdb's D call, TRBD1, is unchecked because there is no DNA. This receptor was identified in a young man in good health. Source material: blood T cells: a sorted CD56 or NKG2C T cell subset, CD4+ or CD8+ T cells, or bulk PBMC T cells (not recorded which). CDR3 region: CASSRDRGLGETQYF.